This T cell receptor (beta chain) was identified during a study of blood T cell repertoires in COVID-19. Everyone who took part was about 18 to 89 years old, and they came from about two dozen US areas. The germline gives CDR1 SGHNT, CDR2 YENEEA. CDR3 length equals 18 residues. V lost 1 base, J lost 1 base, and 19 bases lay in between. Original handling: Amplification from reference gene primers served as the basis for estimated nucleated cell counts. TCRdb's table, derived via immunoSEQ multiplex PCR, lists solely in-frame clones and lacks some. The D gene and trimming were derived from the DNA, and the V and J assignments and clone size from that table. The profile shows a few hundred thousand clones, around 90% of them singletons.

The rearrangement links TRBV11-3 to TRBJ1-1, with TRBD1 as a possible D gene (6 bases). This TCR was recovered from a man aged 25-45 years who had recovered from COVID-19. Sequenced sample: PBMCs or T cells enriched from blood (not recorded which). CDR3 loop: CASSLAPGSGASNTEAFF. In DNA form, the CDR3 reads TGTGCCAGCAGCTTAGCCCCTGGGTCAGGGGCATCGAACACTGAAGCTTTCTTT.